This T cell receptor beta chain was found in a study of blood T cell repertoires in COVID-19. Overall study context: Acute and convalescent COVID-19 specimens originated in the United States, Italy and Spain.

Germline V CDR1 and CDR2: SGHDT, YYEEEE. This CDR3 spans 15 amino acids. Germline trimming cut 1 base from V and 4 bases from J; bases unmatched to any gene: 5. Per the original methods: Amplification with reference gene primers provided the estimates of nucleated cell counts. Some clones are missing from TCRdb's copy, which holds only in-frame ones; the method was immunoSEQ multiplex PCR. Clone size and the V and J calls come from that table; the DNA yielded D and trimming. The table records some 150,000 clones, just under 85% of them present only once. This rearrangement joins TRBV5-6 to TRBJ1-5, with 7 bases lining up with TRBD1. Source material: peripheral blood. This TCR was sampled from a woman aged 40 to 55 with active or convalescent COVID-19. The CDR3, as DNA: TGTGCCAGCAGCTTGTATAGACAGGGAAATCAGCCCCAGCATTTT. This translates into CASSLYRQGNQPQHF.